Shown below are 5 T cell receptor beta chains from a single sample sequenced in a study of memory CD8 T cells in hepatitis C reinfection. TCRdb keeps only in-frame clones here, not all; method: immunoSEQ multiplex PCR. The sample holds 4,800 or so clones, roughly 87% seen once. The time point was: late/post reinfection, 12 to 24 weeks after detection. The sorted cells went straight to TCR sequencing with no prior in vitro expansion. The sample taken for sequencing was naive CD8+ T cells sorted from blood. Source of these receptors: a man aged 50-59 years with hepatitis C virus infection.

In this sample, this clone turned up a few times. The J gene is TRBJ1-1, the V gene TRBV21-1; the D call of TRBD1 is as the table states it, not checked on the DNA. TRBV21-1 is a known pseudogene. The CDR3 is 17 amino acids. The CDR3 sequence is CASSSRRGSPGNTEAFF. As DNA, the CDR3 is TGTGCCAGCAGTTCCCGAAGGGGGTCCCCCGGGAACACTGAAGCTTTCTTT.

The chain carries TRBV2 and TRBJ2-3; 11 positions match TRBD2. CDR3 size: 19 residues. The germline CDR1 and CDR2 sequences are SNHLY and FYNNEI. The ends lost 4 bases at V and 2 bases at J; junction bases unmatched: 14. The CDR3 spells CASSGIIGLAGGYTDTQYF. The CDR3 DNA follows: TGTGCCAGCAGTGGAATTATCGGGCTAGCGGGAGGTTACACAGATACGCAGTATTTT.

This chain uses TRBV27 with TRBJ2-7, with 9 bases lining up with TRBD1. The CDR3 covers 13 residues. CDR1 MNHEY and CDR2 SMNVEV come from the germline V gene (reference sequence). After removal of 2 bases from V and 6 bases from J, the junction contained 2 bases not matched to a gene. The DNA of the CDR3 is TGTGCCAGCAGTTTAGGGACAGGGATCGAGCAGTACTTC. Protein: CASSLGTGIEQYF.

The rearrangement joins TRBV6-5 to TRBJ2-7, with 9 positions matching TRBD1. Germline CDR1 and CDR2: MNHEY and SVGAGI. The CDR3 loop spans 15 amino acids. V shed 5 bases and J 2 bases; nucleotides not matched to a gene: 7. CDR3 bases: TGTGCCAGCAGTGGGGACAGGGATAACCCCTACGAGCAGTACTTC. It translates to CASSGDRDNPYEQYF.

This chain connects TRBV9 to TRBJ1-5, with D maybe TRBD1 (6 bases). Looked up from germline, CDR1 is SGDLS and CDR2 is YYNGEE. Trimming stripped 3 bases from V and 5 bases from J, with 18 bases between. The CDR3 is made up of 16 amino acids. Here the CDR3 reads CASSGPDSSPYQPQHF. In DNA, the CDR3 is TGTGCCAGCAGCGGACCGGACAGTTCCCCTTATCAGCCCCAGCATTTT.